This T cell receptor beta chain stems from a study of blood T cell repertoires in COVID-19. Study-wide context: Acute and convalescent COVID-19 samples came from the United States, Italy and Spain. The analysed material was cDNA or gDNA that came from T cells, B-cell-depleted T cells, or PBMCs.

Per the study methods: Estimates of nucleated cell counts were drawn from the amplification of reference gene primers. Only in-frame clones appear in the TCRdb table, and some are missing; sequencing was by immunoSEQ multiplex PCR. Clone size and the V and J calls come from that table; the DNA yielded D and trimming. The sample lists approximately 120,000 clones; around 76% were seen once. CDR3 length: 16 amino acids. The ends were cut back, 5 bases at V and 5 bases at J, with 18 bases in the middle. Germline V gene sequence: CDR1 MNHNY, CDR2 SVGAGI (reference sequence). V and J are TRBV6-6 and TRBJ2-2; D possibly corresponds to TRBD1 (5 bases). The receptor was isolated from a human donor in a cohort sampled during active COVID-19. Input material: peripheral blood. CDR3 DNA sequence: TGTGCCAGCAGTCAAATGGGGCCCGCCGGGACCGGGGAGCTGTTTTTT. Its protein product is CASSQMGPAGTGELFF.